These T cell receptor beta chains were read from a single sample in a study of OX40 agonist ivuxolimab in advanced cancers. The assay was immunoSEQ multiplex PCR, and TCRdb's table has in-frame clones only and misses some. The data show tens of thousands of clones, with roughly 92% seen just once and over 0.6% held by the top ten. The material sequenced was CD4+ or CD8+ T cells sorted from blood, taken in a trial of the OX40 agonist ivuxolimab. These receptors were taken from an adult with an advanced solid tumor such as melanoma, head and neck, liver or kidney cancer. Both conserved end residues are part of each CDR3. D genes are given only for firm matches. Some rows mark clone size as missing; the rest say once, few, many or name a class of expanded clone.

d_gene,j_gene,abundance,v_gene,CDR3aa,CDR3nt
-,TRBJ2-5,-,TRBV7-9,CASSRSVLSGGAQETQYF,TGTGCCAGCAGCCGATCCGTCCTCAGTGGAGGCGCTCAAGAGACCCAGTACTTC
TRBD1,TRBJ1-1,-,TRBV10-3,CATKQGQDTEAFF,TGTGCCACCAAACAGGGGCAGGACACTGAAGCTTTCTTT
-,TRBJ2-2,-,TRBV30,CAWKTSGELFF,TGTGCCTGGAAAACTAGTGGGGAGCTGTTTTTT
TRBD1,TRBJ1-2,-,TRBV6-6,CASSPRQGAYYGYTF,TGTGCCAGCAGCCCCAGACAGGGGGCGTACTATGGCTACACCTTC
-,TRBJ1-5,-,TRBV11-3,CASSLDCDQPQHF,TGTGCCAGCAGCTTGGATTGTGATCAGCCCCAGCATTTT
-,TRBJ1-1,-,TRBV18,CASSRGSQVTEAFF,TGTGCCAGCTCACGGGGATCCCAGGTCACTGAAGCTTTCTTT
-,TRBJ2-5,-,TRBV30,CAWSVAGLGTQYF,TGTGCCTGGAGTGTGGCGGGATTGGGGACCCAGTACTTC
-,TRBJ1-2,-,TRBV19,CASSISREGVYGYTF,TGTGCCAGTAGTATAAGCAGGGAGGGTGTCTATGGCTACACCTTC
-,TRBJ2-3,-,TRBV4-2,CASSQDPDLTDTQYF,TGTGCCAGCAGCCAAGACCCGGACTTGACAGATACGCAGTATTTT
TRBD2,TRBJ2-7,-,TRBV7-2,CASSLASAGAAGEQYF,TGTGCCAGCAGCTTAGCATCTGCGGGAGCAGCCGGCGAGCAGTACTTC
-,TRBJ1-5,-,TRBV5-1,CASSLDPLGSNQPQHF,TGCGCCAGCAGCTTAGACCCGCTCGGGAGCAATCAGCCCCAGCATTTT
-,TRBJ2-5,-,TRBV27,CASSFRGGGETQYF,TGTGCCAGCAGTTTTAGGGGGGGAGGGGAGACCCAGTACTTC
-,TRBJ2-5,-,TRBV5-1,CASSLEQTQYF,TGCGCCAGCAGCTTGGAACAGACCCAGTACTTC
-,TRBJ1-3,-,TRBV30,CAWSRSRSGNTIYF,TGTGCCTGGAGTAGATCCCGCTCTGGAAACACCATATATTTT
-,TRBJ2-3,-,TRBV18,CASSPPNGDTDTQYF,TGTGCCAGCTCACCACCCAACGGGGACACAGATACGCAGTATTTT
-,TRBJ2-2,once,TRBV11-2,CASRPTGNTGELFF,TGTGCCAGCCGACCCACAGGGAACACCGGGGAGCTGTTTTTT
TRBD1,TRBJ1-2,-,TRBV10-1,CARSAFRGPAYGYTF,TGCGCCAGATCGGCCTTCAGGGGGCCGGCCTATGGCTACACCTTC
-,TRBJ2-7,-,TRBV6-5,CASSYRGFNAEQYF,TGTGCCAGCAGTTATAGAGGGTTTAACGCCGAGCAGTACTTC
TRBD2,TRBJ2-1,-,TRBV10-1,CASSESTSGVDEQFF,TGCGCCAGCAGTGAGTCAACTAGCGGGGTTGATGAGCAGTTCTTC
TRBD1,TRBJ1-5,-,TRBV5-1,CASSPGQGGNQPQHF,TGCGCCAGCAGCCCGGGACAGGGCGGCAATCAGCCCCAGCATTTT